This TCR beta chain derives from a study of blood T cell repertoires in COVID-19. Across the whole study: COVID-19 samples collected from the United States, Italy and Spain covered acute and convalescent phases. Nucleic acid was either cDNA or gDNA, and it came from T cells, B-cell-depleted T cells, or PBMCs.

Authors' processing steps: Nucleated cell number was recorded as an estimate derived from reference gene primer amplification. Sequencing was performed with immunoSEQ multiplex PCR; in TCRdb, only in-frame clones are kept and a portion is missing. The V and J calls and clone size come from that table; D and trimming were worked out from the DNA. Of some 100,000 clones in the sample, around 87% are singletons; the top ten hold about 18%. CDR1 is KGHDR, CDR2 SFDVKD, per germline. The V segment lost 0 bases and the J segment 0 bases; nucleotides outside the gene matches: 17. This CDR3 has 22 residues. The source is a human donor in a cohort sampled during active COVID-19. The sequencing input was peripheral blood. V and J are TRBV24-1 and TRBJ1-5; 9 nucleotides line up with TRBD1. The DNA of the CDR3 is TGTGCCACCAGTGATTTGCACTCTGATGCGGGACAGGGCCCTAATAGCAATCAGCCCCAGCATTTT. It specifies CATSDLHSDAGQGPNSNQPQHF.